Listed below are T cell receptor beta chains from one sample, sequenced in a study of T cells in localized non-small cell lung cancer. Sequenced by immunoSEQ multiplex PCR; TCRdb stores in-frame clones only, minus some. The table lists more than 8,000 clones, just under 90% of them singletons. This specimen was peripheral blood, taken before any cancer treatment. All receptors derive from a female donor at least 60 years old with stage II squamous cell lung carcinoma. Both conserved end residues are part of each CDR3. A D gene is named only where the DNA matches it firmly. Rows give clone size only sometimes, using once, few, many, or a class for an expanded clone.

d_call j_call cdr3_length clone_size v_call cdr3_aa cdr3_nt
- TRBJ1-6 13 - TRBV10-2 CASQQGLNSPLHF TGCGCCAGCCAGCAGGGGCTGAATTCACCCCTCCACTTT
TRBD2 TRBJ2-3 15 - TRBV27 CASSLGGLGTDTQYF TGTGCCAGCAGTTTGGGGGGACTAGGCACAGATACGCAGTATTTT
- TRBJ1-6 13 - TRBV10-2 CASLAGMGSPLHF TGCGCCAGCTTGGCAGGGATGGGGTCACCCCTCCACTTT
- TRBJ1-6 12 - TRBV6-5 CASSYEGSPLHF TGTGCCAGCAGTTACGAAGGTTCACCCCTCCACTTT
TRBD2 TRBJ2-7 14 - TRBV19 CASGLASSSYEQYF TGTGCCAGCGGACTAGCGTCGAGCTCCTACGAGCAGTACTTC
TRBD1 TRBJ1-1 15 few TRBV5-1 CASSLGGTDNTEAFF TGCGCCAGCAGCTTGGGGGGGACAGATAACACTGAAGCTTTCTTT
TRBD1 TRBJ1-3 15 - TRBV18 CASSGQGDSGNTIYF TGTGCCAGCTCCGGACAGGGGGACTCTGGAAACACCATATATTTT
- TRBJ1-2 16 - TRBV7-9 CAIRLRASGAGYGYTF TGTGCCATAAGACTCCGGGCCTCGGGGGCGGGGTATGGCTACACCTTC
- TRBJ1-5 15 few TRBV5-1 CASSIAGDGDQPQHF TGCGCCAGCAGCATCGCCGGGGATGGGGATCAGCCCCAGCATTTT
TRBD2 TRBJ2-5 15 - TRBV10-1 CASSTGTSGKETQYF TGCGCCAGCAGCACCGGGACTAGCGGAAAAGAGACCCAGTACTTC
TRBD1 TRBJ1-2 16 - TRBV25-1 CASSDPRDRGGYGYTF TGTGCCAGCAGTGACCCCAGGGACAGGGGAGGCTATGGCTACACCTTC
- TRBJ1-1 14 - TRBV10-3 CAIRPDGGITEAFF TGTGCCATCAGGCCGGACGGGGGGATAACTGAAGCTTTCTTT
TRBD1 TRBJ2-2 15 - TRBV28 CASSITGGFTGELFF TGTGCCAGCAGTATTACAGGGGGCTTCACCGGGGAGCTGTTTTTT
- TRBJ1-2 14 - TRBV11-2 CASSPRTARDGYTF TGTGCCAGCAGCCCGCGGACAGCCCGAGATGGCTACACCTTC
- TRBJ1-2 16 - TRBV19 CASTNPQGLVNYGYTF TGTGCCAGTACCAACCCCCAGGGACTAGTTAACTATGGCTACACCTTC
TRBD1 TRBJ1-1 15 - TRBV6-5 CASSLQGAGRPEAFF TGTGCCAGCAGTCTACAGGGGGCAGGTAGGCCGGAAGCTTTCTTT
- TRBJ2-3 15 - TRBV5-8 CASSLGHRSTDTQYF TGTGCCAGCAGCTTGGGGCACCGTAGCACAGATACGCAGTATTTT
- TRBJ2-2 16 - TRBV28 CASSTYRQSNTGELFF TGTGCCAGCAGTACGTACAGGCAGTCGAACACCGGGGAGCTGTTTTTT
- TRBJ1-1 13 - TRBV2 CASIGQPNTEAFF TGTGCCAGCATAGGGCAGCCGAACACTGAAGCTTTCTTT
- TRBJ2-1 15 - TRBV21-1 CASSNETRPYNEQFF TGTGCCAGCAGCAACGAGACTAGACCTTACAATGAGCAGTTCTTC
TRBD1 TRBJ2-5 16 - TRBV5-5 CASSLSTGEYPETQYF TGTGCCAGCAGCTTGAGTACAGGGGAGTATCCGGAGACCCAGTACTTC
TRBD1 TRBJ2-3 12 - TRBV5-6 CASSLTGGTQYF TGTGCCAGCAGCTTGACAGGGGGTACGCAGTATTTT
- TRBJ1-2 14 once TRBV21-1 CASSNWFAETGYTF TGTGCCAGCAGCAACTGGTTTGCGGAGACGGGCTACACCTTC